This record looks at one TCR beta chain sequence and its context. This entry is derived from a study of control samples from healthy donors and cancer patients. CDR3 length: 13 amino acids. V dropped 1 base and J dropped 8 bases, with 8 bases sitting between them. Measured with immunoSEQ multiplex PCR; TCRdb has only the in-frame clones, and not every one. This table holds 150,000 to 200,000 clones, roughly 94% found once. The chain joins TRBV12-3 or TRBV12-4 to TRBJ1-4, with unresolved D. The specimen sequenced was blood. This clonotype was sampled from a woman younger than 35 in good health. CDR3 sequence reads: CASSLEGREKLFF. In DNA, the CDR3 is TGTGCCAGCAGTTTAGAGGGTAGAGAAAAACTGTTTTTT.